The clone carrying this T cell receptor (beta chain) has at least ten counts. The data were taken from a study of T cells in Graves' hyperthyroidism and ophthalmopathy. For the study at large: Staff took peripheral blood when the initial diagnosis was made, before any treatment began.

This CDR3 is 15 amino acids long. After removal of 5 bases from V and 9 bases from J, the junction contained 11 bases not matched to a gene. RNA transcripts provided the source from which TCR beta CDR3 regions were amplified. First-round RT-PCR targeting the TCR CDR3 was performed with the HTBI primer set. Each CDR3 protein is one row after TCRdb ran MiXCR on the multiplex PCR reads. Altogether 530,000 or so distinct CDR3 sequences are present, roughly 15% being singletons, with the ten largest covering approximately 16%. The origin of this receptor is a woman aged 18-29 years with Graves' ophthalmopathy. Sequencing was carried out using blood. The V and J genes are TRBV12-3 or TRBV12-4 and TRBJ2-1; 9 nucleotides align to TRBD1. CDR3 in amino acids: CASSRAGTGNREQFF. The CDR3, as DNA: TGTGCCAGCAGTCGCGCCGGGACAGGGAATCGTGAGCAGTTCTTC.